These 26 T cell receptor beta chains originate from one sample sequenced in a study of Ad26.COV2.S vaccination and SARS-CoV-2 variants. Treatment specified: roughly 18 received Ad26.COV2.S at low or high dose, single or two shots; several received placebo; per-sample allocation not given. Collection of samples fell on day 63 after the first vaccine or placebo injection. Assay: immunoSEQ multiplex PCR; the TCRdb copy retains only in-frame clones and omits some. The sample yields some 290,000 clones, roughly 84% seen once. Sequenced material: peripheral blood, taken in a trial of Ad26.COV2.S vaccine versus placebo. All receptors derive from a person aged 18-65 years who received the Ad26.COV2.S COVID-19 vaccine or a placebo.

The chain has TRBV7-7 and TRBJ2-5; 13 positions match TRBD2. The CDR3 sequence is 15 residues long. Looked up from germline, CDR1 is SSHAT and CDR2 is FNYEAQ (reference sequence). The junction had 5 bases not matched to a gene; V was cut back by 5 bases and J by 5 bases. The CDR3 DNA follows: TGTGCCAGCAGCACGGGACTAGCGGGGTGGGAGACCCAGTACTTC. Encoded protein: CASSTGLAGWETQYF. The full variable domain, its missing parts supplied by reference TRBV7-7 and TRBJ2-5, is GAGVSQSPRYKVTKRGQDVTLRCDPISSHATLYWYQQALGQGPEFLTYFNYEAQPDKSGLPSDRFSAERPEGSISTLTIQRTEQRDSAMYRCASSTGLAGWETQYFGPGTRLLVL.

The chain recombines TRBV15 with TRBJ1-2; D remains ambiguous. Germline V lookup: CDR1 LNHNV, CDR2 YYDKDF (reference sequence). This CDR3 region has 13 residues. Trimming took off 0 bases at V and 3 bases at J, with 5 bases between the two ends. This CDR3 is CATSRDAHYGYTF. In DNA, the CDR3 is TGTGCCACCAGCAGAGATGCCCACTATGGCTACACCTTC.

This rearrangement joins TRBV5-5 to TRBJ1-1; 8 bases map to TRBD1. The CDR3 totals 18 residues. J was trimmed by 0 bases and V by 3 bases; bases with no gene match: 13. Germline V lookup: CDR1 SGHKS, CDR2 YYEKEE (reference sequence). CDR3 nucleotides: TGTGCCAGCAGCTCGATCGCTAGGACAGGGCCCTTGAACACTGAAGCTTTCTTT. This codes for CASSSIARTGPLNTEAFF. The full variable domain, with the rest looked up from reference TRBV5-5 and TRBJ1-1, is DAGVTQSPTHLIKTRGQQVTLRCSPISGHKSVSWYQQVLGQGPQFIFQYYEKEERGRGNFPDRFSARQFPNYSSELNVNALLLGDSALYLCASSSIARTGPLNTEAFFGQGTRLTVV.

The gene calls are TRBV7-7 and TRBJ1-3; D uncertain. The CDR3 is 15 residues long. The V and J ends lost 5 bases and 0 bases respectively, with 11 bases between them. From germline, CDR1 is SSHAT and CDR2 FNYEAQ (reference sequence). CDR3 bases: TGTGCCAGCAGCCAGGACGGGAGCTCTGGAAACACCATATATTTT. This translates into CASSQDGSSGNTIYF.

V gene TRBV9 combines with J gene TRBJ2-7, with TRBD1 identical over 9 bases. The V and J ends lost 3 bases and 2 bases, in that order; junction bases with no gene match: 3. The CDR3 has 14 residues. Germline V gene data show CDR1 as SGDLS and CDR2 as YYNGEE. CDR3 nucleotide sequence: TGTGCCAGCAGCGGAGGACAGGGGACCTACGAGCAGTACTTC. Its translation: CASSGGQGTYEQYF.

The chain employs TRBV10-2 and TRBJ2-5, with TRBD2 matching 8 bases. V was clipped by 8 bases and J by 1 base; unmatched bases: 9. The germline gives CDR1 WSHSY, CDR2 SAAADI. The CDR3 sequence is 15 residues long. The CDR3 DNA follows: TGCGCCAGCGCTGGGCTAGCGGGTATCCAAGAGACCCAGTACTTC. Protein product: CASAGLAGIQETQYF.

The rearrangement joins TRBV7-2 to TRBJ1-1; D gene uncertain. The V end lost 5 bases, the J end lost 1 base, and 8 bases lay between the germline ends. Germline-derived CDR1 and CDR2 are SGHTA and FQGNSA. This CDR3 has 13 amino acids. The CDR3 DNA reads TGTGCCAGCAGCCCGTATGCGAACACTGAAGCTTTCTTT. It translates to CASSPYANTEAFF.

The V call is TRBV6-5, the J call TRBJ1-6, with unresolved D. The germline V gene has CDR1 MNHEY and CDR2 SVGAGI. The CDR3 runs 16 residues. Trimming removed 6 bases from V and 7 bases from J, with 19 bases in between. The CDR3 DNA is TGTGCCAGCAGCTACACCCTAGGGCAGCTAAATTCACCCCTCCACTTT. Protein product: CASSYTLGQLNSPLHF.

The chain recombines TRBV3-1 (or the pseudogene TRBV3-2) with TRBJ2-7; 8 nucleotides agree with TRBD1. CDR1 and CDR2 (germline): LGHDT, YNNKEL (reference sequence). Germline trimming cut 2 bases from V and 0 bases from J; bases unmatched to any gene: 6. This CDR3 is 16 amino acids long. The CDR3 DNA sequence: TGTGCCAGCAGCCAACTCCCCAGGGGGCCCTCCTACGAGCAGTACTTC. Protein: CASSQLPRGPSYEQYF.

V usage is TRBV9 and J usage is TRBJ2-3, with 8 bases aligning to TRBD2. The V and J ends lost 7 bases and 2 bases, in that order; junction bases with no gene match: 6. CDR1 and CDR2 from the germline V gene are SGDLS and YYNGEE. The CDR3 spans 14 residues. The CDR3 sequence is CASGQRGTTDTQYF. CDR3 in DNA: TGTGCCAGCGGGCAGCGGGGGACCACAGATACGCAGTATTTT. Full variable domain (outside the CDR3, taken from reference TRBV9 and TRBJ2-3): DSGVTQTPKHLITATGQRVTLRCSPRSGDLSVYWYQQSLDQGLQFLIQYYNGEERAKGNILERFSAQQFPDLHSELNLSSLELGDSALYFCASGQRGTTDTQYFGPGTRLTVL.

Here the CDR3 DNA reads TGTGCCAGCAGCCCGAGAGATACGCAGTATTTT. Its translation: CASSPRDTQYF. This chain joins TRBV11-2 and TRBJ2-3; no clear D. CDR1 SGHAT and CDR2 FQNNGV come from the germline V gene. The CDR3 extends over 11 amino acids. V was cut by 5 bases and J by 5 bases, with 5 bases left in between.

The chain couples TRBV10-2 to TRBJ2-1; 12 positions agree with TRBD2. This CDR3 region has 17 residues. CDR1 and CDR2 from the germline V gene are WSHSY and SAAADI. Losses at the gene ends were 0 bases for V and 7 bases for J; bases not matched to a gene: 7. The CDR3 protein is CASSESRLAGGRNEQFF. DNA for the CDR3: TGCGCCAGCAGTGAGTCGAGGCTAGCGGGGGGGCGTAATGAGCAGTTCTTC.

J is TRBJ1-4 and V is TRBV2; D uncertain. Germline V CDR1 and CDR2: SNHLY, FYNNEI. The V end was cut by 6 bases, the J end by 0 bases, with 8 bases between. The CDR3 consists of 14 residues. CDR3 sequence reads: CASRTGTTNEKLFF. The CDR3 DNA sequence: TGTGCCAGCAGGACCGGGACAACTAATGAAAAACTGTTTTTT.

This clone was counted between two and nine times. The J gene is TRBJ1-2, the V gene TRBV30; tentatively, D is TRBD1 (5 bases). This CDR3 spans 14 amino acids. The germline V gene has CDR1 GTSNPN and CDR2 SVGIG (reference sequence). Trimming took 1 base from V and 0 from J, leaving 9 bases between them. CDR3 sequence: CAWSARGANYGYTF. CDR3 DNA: TGTGCCTGGAGTGCCCGGGGGGCTAACTATGGCTACACCTTC.

The chain employs TRBV21-1 and TRBJ2-1; TRBD1, as called in the table, went unchecked against the DNA. TRBV21-1 is termed a pseudogene. The CDR3 loop spans 15 amino acids. CDR3 in amino acids: CASNLGGQGVDEQFF. Written as DNA, the CDR3 is TGTGCCAGCAACCTAGGAGGACAGGGAGTCGATGAGCAGTTCTTC.

The chain links TRBV6-5 to TRBJ1-4, with D tentatively TRBD1 (6 bases). The CDR3 runs 15 residues. V was cut by 4 bases and J by 6 bases, with 15 bases left in between. Germline V gene sequence: CDR1 MNHEY, CDR2 SVGAGI. The CDR3 sequence is CASSFVGGRDEKLFF. The CDR3 coding sequence is TGTGCCAGCAGTTTTGTTGGGGGGCGCGATGAAAAACTGTTTTTT.

This sequence joins TRBV9 and TRBJ2-1; D remains unclear. Germline V gives CDR1 SGDLS, CDR2 YYNGEE. This CDR3 is 15 amino acids long. V lost 0 bases, J lost 0 bases, and 7 bases lay in between. The chain's CDR3 is CASSVGTLSYNEQFF. The CDR3 DNA reads as TGTGCCAGCAGCGTAGGCACCCTCTCCTACAATGAGCAGTTCTTC. Looking up the rest from reference TRBV9 and TRBJ2-1 gives the full variable domain: DSGVTQTPKHLITATGQRVTLRCSPRSGDLSVYWYQQSLDQGLQFLIQYYNGEERAKGNILERFSAQQFPDLHSELNLSSLELGDSALYFCASSVGTLSYNEQFFGPGTRLTVL.

The CDR3 sequence is CASSSGQGRAYNSPLHF. As DNA, the CDR3 is TGCGCCAGCAGCTCCGGACAGGGACGGGCCTATAATTCACCCCTCCACTTT. The chain links TRBV5-1 to TRBJ1-6; 8 bases map to TRBD1. The CDR3 covers 17 residues. The V gene end was trimmed by 3 bases and the J gene end by 2 bases; junction bases not matched to a gene: 7. Germline CDR1 SGHRS, CDR2 YFSETQ.

V is TRBV30 and J is TRBJ1-2, with D hard to call. With 8 bases removed from V and 1 base from J, the gap between germline ends came to 20 bases. Per germline, CDR1 GTSNPN and CDR2 SVGIG (reference sequence). This CDR3 has 15 residues. The CDR3 protein is CAGDRTSGLNYGYTF. In DNA form, the CDR3 reads TGTGCCGGAGACCGCACCTCGGGCCTTAACTATGGCTACACCTTC.

The J gene is TRBJ2-1, the V gene TRBV5-6; 8 positions match TRBD2. The germline V gene encodes CDR1 SGHDT and CDR2 YYEEEE. The CDR3 sequence is 13 residues long. The trim removed 5 bases at V and 8 bases at J, leaving 6 bases unmatched. CDR3 coding DNA: TGTGCCAGCAGTGCGCCGGGGGGGTATGAGCAGTTCTTC. Encoded protein: CASSAPGGYEQFF.

The rearrangement uses TRBV28 and TRBJ2-4; D ambiguous. Trimming removed 5 bases from V and 3 bases from J, with 11 bases in between. The CDR3 contains 14 residues. Germline V gives CDR1 MDHEN, CDR2 SYDVKM. The CDR3 here is CASSPSRSKNIQYF. Here the CDR3 DNA reads TGTGCCAGCAGTCCCTCCAGAAGCAAAAACATTCAGTACTTC.

V gene TRBV11-2 combines with J gene TRBJ1-2, with D maybe TRBD1 (5 bases). Germline loops: CDR1 SGHAT, CDR2 FQNNGV. With 1 base removed from V and 7 bases from J, the gap between germline ends came to 13 bases. This CDR3 spans 14 amino acids. CDR3 in amino acids: CASSLGSGLGGYTF. CDR3 sequence (DNA): TGTGCCAGCAGCTTAGGGTCAGGGTTAGGTGGCTACACCTTC.

V and J are TRBV18 and TRBJ1-1, with D tentatively TRBD1 (5 bases). Per germline, CDR1 KGHSH and CDR2 LQKENI. The CDR3 is 17 residues long. Trimming cost V 0 bases and J 4 bases, with 18 bases left between them. The CDR3 DNA follows: TGTGCCAGCTCACCACCCTTCAGAGGGGTCGGTGGCACTGAAGCTTTCTTT. This translates into CASSPPFRGVGGTEAFF.

A note on this clone: The junction departs from germline at one end; a sequencing error may be responsible. The gene calls are TRBV27 and TRBJ1-2; tentatively, D is TRBD1 (5 bases). Per germline, CDR1 MNHEY and CDR2 SMNVEV (reference sequence). The CDR3 extends over 17 amino acids. CDR3 residues: CASSPSQTSGAPYRYTF. The CDR3 region has the DNA TGTGCCAGCAGCCCGTCTCAGACATCCGGGGCCCCCTATCGCTACACCTTC.

This clone was counted only a few times. The chain couples TRBV7-8 to TRBJ1-1, with unresolved D. In germline, CDR1 is SGHVS, CDR2 FQNEAQ. There are 15 residues in the CDR3. The V end was cut by 5 bases, the J end by 11 bases, with 24 bases between. The CDR3 coding sequence is TGTGCCAGCAGCCGCGACGGAACGGGTCTGGGTAGGGCTTTCTTT. This gives the protein CASSRDGTGLGRAFF. Combining the CDR3 with reference TRBV7-8 and TRBJ1-1 gives the whole variable domain GAGVSQSPRYKVAKRGQDVALRCDPISGHVSLFWYQQALGQGPEFLTYFQNEAQLDKSGLPSDRFFAERPEGSVSTLKIQRTQQEDSAVYLCASSRDGTGLGRAFFGQGTRLTVV.

The chain recombines TRBV29-1 with TRBJ1-1; D may be TRBD1 (5 bases). This CDR3 comprises 12 residues. V shed 5 bases and J shed 4 bases, with 11 bases lying between them. Germline values: CDR1 SQVTM, CDR2 ANQGSEA. CDR3 nucleotides: TGCAGCGTTCGGGCAGGGAGCACTGAAGCTTTCTTT. Translated: CSVRAGSTEAFF.